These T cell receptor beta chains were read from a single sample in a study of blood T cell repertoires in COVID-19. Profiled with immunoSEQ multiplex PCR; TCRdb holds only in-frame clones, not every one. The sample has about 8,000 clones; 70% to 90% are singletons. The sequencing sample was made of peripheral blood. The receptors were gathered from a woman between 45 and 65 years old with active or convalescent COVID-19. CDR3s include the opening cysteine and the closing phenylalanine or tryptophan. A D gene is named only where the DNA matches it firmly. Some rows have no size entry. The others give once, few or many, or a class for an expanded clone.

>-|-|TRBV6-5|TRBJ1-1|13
CASSLGGDTEAFF
TGTGCCAGCAGTTTAGGAGGGGACACTGAAGCTTTCTTT
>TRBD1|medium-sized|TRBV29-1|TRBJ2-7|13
CSVWTGIANEQYF
TGCAGCGTGTGGACAGGGATTGCCAACGAGCAGTACTTC
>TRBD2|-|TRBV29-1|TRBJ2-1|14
CSVSLAGGLGEQFF
TGCAGCGTTTCGCTAGCGGGAGGGCTGGGTGAGCAGTTCTTC
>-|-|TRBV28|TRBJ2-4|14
CASSLYSYRNIQYF
TGTGCCAGCAGTTTATATAGTTACCGGAACATTCAGTACTTC
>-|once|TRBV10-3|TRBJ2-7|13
CAISTGTSYEQYF
TGTGCCATCAGTACCGGGACTTCCTACGAGCAGTACTTC
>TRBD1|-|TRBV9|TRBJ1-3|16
CASSVGDSHSGNTIYF
TGTGCCAGCAGCGTAGGGGACAGCCACTCTGGAAACACCATATATTTT
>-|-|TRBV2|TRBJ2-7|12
CASSPVVHEQYF
TGTGCCAGCAGTCCGGTGGTCCACGAGCAGTACTTC
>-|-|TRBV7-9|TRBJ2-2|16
CASSLEWDFWTGELFF
TGTGCCAGCAGCTTAGAATGGGACTTCTGGACCGGGGAGCTGTTTTTT
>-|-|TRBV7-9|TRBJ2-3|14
CASSLEGSTDTQYF
TGTGCCAGCAGCTTGGAGGGAAGCACAGATACGCAGTATTTT
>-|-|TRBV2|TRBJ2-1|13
CASSSHPGNEQFF
TGTGCCAGCTCGTCCCACCCAGGGAATGAGCAGTTCTTC
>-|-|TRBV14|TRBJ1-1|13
CASSQEANTEAFF
TGTGCCAGCAGCCAAGAGGCCAACACTGAAGCTTTCTTT
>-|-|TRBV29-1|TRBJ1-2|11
CSVPRYYGYTF
TGCAGCGTTCCCAGATACTATGGCTACACCTTC
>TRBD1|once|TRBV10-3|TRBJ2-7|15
CAISTGQGNSYEQYF
TGTGCCATCAGTACTGGACAGGGGAACTCCTACGAGCAGTACTTC
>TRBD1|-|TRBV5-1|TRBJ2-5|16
CASSVTTGVPQETQYF
TGCGCCAGCAGCGTGACTACAGGGGTCCCACAAGAGACCCAGTACTTC
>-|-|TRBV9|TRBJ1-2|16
CASSVGGWAEPYGYTF
TGTGCCAGCAGCGTAGGCGGGTGGGCAGAGCCTTATGGCTACACCTTC
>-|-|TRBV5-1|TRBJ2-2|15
CASSLGGQRTGELFF
TGCGCCAGCAGCTTGGGCGGACAGAGGACCGGGGAGCTGTTTTTT
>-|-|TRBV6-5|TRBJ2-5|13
CASSPNLQETQYF
TGTGCCAGCAGTCCTAACTTACAAGAGACCCAGTACTTC
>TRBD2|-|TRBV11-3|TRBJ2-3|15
CASSLLAGATDTQYF
TGTGCCAGCAGCTTATTGGCGGGAGCGACAGATACGCAGTATTTT
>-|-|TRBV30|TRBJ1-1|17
CAWSVRGRGTLNTEAFF
TGTGCCTGGAGTGTACGAGGAAGGGGCACCCTGAACACTGAAGCTTTCTTT
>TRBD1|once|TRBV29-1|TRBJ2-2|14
CSVEGTGQGGELFF
TGCAGCGTTGAGGGGACAGGTCAAGGCGGGGAGCTGTTTTTT
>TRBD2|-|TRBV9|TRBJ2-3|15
CASSSSGRVWDTQYF
TGTGCCAGCAGCTCTAGCGGGAGGGTGTGGGATACGCAGTATTTT
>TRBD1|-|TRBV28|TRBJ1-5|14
CASRGQGSNQPQHF
TGTGCCAGCAGAGGACAGGGAAGCAATCAGCCCCAGCATTTT
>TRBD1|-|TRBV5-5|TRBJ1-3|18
CASSLYDSGQGPGNTIYF
TGTGCCAGCAGCTTGTACGATAGCGGACAGGGGCCTGGAAACACCATATATTTT
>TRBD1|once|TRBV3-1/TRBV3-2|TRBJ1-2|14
CASRSAGGDYGYTF
TGTGCCAGCAGGTCCGCAGGGGGCGACTATGGCTACACCTTC
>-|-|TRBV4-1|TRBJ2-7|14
CASSQGGQYYEQYF
TGCGCCAGCAGCCAGGGGGGACAGTACTACGAGCAGTACTTC
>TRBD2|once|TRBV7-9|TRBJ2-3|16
CASSWHPGLAADTQYF
TGTGCCAGCAGCTGGCATCCGGGACTAGCGGCAGATACGCAGTATTTT
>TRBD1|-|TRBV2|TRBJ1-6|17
CASQLEGASSYNSPLHF
TGTGCCAGCCAACTCGAGGGGGCAAGCTCCTATAATTCACCCCTCCACTTT
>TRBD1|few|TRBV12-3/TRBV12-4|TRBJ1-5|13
CASSRQGYQPQHF
TGTGCCAGCAGCCGACAGGGCTATCAGCCCCAGCATTTT
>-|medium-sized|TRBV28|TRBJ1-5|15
CASSLTSGRNQPQHF
TGTGCCAGCAGTTTGACGTCGGGTAGGAATCAGCCCCAGCATTTT
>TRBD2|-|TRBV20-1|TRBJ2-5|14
CSASFGRGPRTQYF
TGCAGTGCTAGTTTCGGGAGGGGCCCGAGGACCCAGTACTTC
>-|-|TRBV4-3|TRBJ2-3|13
CASSQGTWDTQYF
TGCGCCAGCAGCCAAGGGACTTGGGATACGCAGTATTTT
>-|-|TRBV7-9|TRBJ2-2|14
CASRGLAVTGELFF
TGTGCCAGCAGAGGGCTAGCAGTTACCGGGGAGCTGTTTTTT
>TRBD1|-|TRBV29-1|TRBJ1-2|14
CSGEIGTGGYGYTF
TGCAGCGGCGAAATTGGGACAGGCGGATATGGCTACACCTTC
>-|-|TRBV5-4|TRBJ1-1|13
CASSLAGDGGAFF
TGTGCCAGCAGCTTGGCCGGAGACGGTGGAGCTTTCTTT